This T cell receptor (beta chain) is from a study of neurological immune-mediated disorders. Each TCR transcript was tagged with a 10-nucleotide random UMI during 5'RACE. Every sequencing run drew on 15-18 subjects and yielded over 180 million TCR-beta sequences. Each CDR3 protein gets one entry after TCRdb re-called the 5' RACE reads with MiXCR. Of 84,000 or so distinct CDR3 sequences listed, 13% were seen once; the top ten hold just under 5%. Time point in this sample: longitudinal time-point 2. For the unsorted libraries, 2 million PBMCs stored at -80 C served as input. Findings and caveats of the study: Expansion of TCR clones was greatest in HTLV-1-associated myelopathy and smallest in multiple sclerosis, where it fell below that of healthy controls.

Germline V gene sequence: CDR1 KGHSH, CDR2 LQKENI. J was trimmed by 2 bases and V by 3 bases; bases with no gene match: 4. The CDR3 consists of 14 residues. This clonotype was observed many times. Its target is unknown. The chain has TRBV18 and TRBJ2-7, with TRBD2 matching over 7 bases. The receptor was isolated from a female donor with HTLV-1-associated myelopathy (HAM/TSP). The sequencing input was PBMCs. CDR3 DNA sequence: TGTGCCAGCTCACCGAGTAGCGGGCCCTACGAGCAGTACTTC. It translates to CASSPSSGPYEQYF.